This TCR beta chain was identified during a study of T-cell memory formation after mild COVID-19. The J segment lost 8 bases and the V segment lost 3 bases, leaving 9 bases of the junction unmatched. CDR3 length: 13 residues. Germline assignment: CDR1 SQVTM and CDR2 ANQGSEA. From the 5' RACE reads, TCRdb called clonotypes with MiXCR, one entry per CDR3 protein. The sample shows under 700,000 distinct CDR3 sequences, over 20% of them seen only once. V and J are TRBV29-1 and TRBJ1-2; 7 nucleotides line up with TRBD1. This clonotype was obtained from an adult woman who had mild COVID-19 (a few samples of this study predate the infection). Cell type and time point are not known. Sequencing was done on a sample of PBMCs or a T cell subset sorted from them (not recorded which). The CDR3 region is CSVERGQVEGYTF. The CDR3 region has the DNA TGCAGCGTTGAGAGGGGGCAAGTGGAAGGCTACACCTTC.